The TCR beta chain under discussion was sequenced for a study of blood T cell repertoires in COVID-19. Across the study: There were acute and convalescent COVID-19 samples, and they came from the United States, Italy and Spain.

In the original processing: Nucleated cell number was recorded as an estimate derived from reference gene primer amplification. Assay used: immunoSEQ multiplex PCR; TCRdb lists only in-frame clones, some missing. V, J and clone size derive from that table, while D and trimming were established from the DNA sequence. The data contain 250,000 or so clones, 80% to 90% of them seen just once; the ten biggest clones take up 4.2%. The CDR3 is 15 residues long. In germline, CDR1 is KGHSH, CDR2 LQKENI. V was pared by 3 bases and J by 7 bases, with 7 bases of the junction left unmatched. The source is a man in his sixties with acute or convalescent COVID-19. The sequencing sample was made of peripheral blood. This sequence joins TRBV18 and TRBJ2-1; 9 nucleotides line up with TRBD2. The CDR3 sequence: CASSPGLAPENEQFF. The CDR3, as DNA: TGTGCCAGCTCACCCGGACTAGCGCCGGAAAATGAGCAGTTCTTC.